The sequence of this TCR beta chain was determined in a study of blood T cells in healthy people across ages (dated by TCRdb to between 2014 and 2017). Looking at the study overall: In model experiments, template switching captured roughly one uniquely barcoded TCR beta cDNA molecule for every two T cells. To track age-related changes in TCR beta repertoire diversity, the study relied on deep sequencing normalized with unique cDNA molecular identifiers. Donors were grouped into four age groups: young (average 16 years), middle-aged (about 40), aged (62) and long-lived (just over 80). To avoid experimental bias, donors of different ages were spread randomly across the sequencing lanes. Two additional independent replicas of 1 million unique cDNA reads from the same blood draw were analyzed for two donors (one aged 18 to 29 and one aged 80 or older). Beyond this particular receptor, the publication reports: Observed TCR beta diversity correlated strongly with the percentage of naive T cells measured by flow cytometry. Estimates of total diversity based on one million sequenced T cells were considered lower bounds and underestimates. Because profiling used bulk unsorted PBMCs, naive and antigen-experienced compartments could not be compared conclusively. Compared with the aged group, the long-lived group had more naive CD4+ T cells, fewer expanded clones and increased TCR diversity, a pattern suggesting age selection. Donor CMV infection status was unknown, potentially confounding age-related changes in expanded clonotypes. As age increased, observed TCR beta diversity per million T cells dropped in a roughly linear way, and a significant reduction was already evident by age 40.

The germline V end is reduced by 6 bases and the J end by 6 bases; junction bases left unmatched: 16. CDR1 is given as DFQATT and CDR2 as SNEGSKA, both from the germline V gene (reference sequence). Including cysteine and phenylalanine, the CDR3 has 16 amino acids. Only CDR3 DNA remains: 48 bases, in frame from the first base. Systemically healthy Caucasian individuals from Russia, approximately 39 in total and aged about 6 to 95 years, were included as donors. Roughly 9 milliliters of peripheral blood were drawn from each donor into EDTA-treated Vacutainer tubes. Ficoll-Paque density-gradient centrifugation was used to isolate PBMCs, with at least 6 million obtained per sample. Trizol reagent was used to extract total RNA from the PBMCs, yielding at least 5 micrograms per sample. For every donor, flow cytometry on a PBMC aliquot measured the percentage of naive CD45RAhigh/CD27high T cells. Library creation used 5' RACE. Sequenced using an Illumina HiSeq 2500. A second PCR of roughly 7 to 11 cycles was performed with a sample-barcoded 5' primer and a J-beta primer mix. Each TCR beta cDNA molecule received a unique molecular identifier from a template-switch 5' adaptor carrying 12 random nucleotides. Each sample yielded at least 3 million CDR3-containing paired-end reads. First-strand cDNA synthesis was performed from all RNA using the Mint cDNA synthesis kit, with priming by a TRBC-specific oligonucleotide. All cDNA was treated with uracil-DNA glycosylase and then went through a first 18-cycle PCR with the universal primers M1SS and BC2_uni_R. For the original study's pipeline: Normalization of each sample was performed by random selection of 1 million high-quality reads, each carrying a distinct molecular identifier. Reads with shared molecular identifiers were discarded instead of being binned into consensus sequences. MiTCR, run with a Q25 quality threshold and the strictest error-elimination algorithm, handled CDR3 identification, clonotype clustering and error correction. Lower-bound total TCR beta diversity was estimated with a nonparametric unseen species model using Euler transformation. TCRdb applied fastp at Q25 and MiXCR to the public reads, then kept only in-frame beta chains. Each record represents a unique CDR3 protein, reported with the most common genes and DNA among its rows. The V and J calls and clone size are TCRdb's, not the authors'. The table for this sample lists about 1.8 million distinct CDR3 sequences; about 49% of them were counted only once. The top ten clones comprise around 2.1% of the sample.

Concerning this clonotype: Its antigen specificity is not known. Base qualities are missing; no much larger clone stands one base away.

Sequencing used blood. The TCR was taken from a woman between 40 and 55 years old in good health. The chain is made from TRBV20-1 and TRBJ2-7; TRBD1 fits 11 bases in the junction. The DNA is TGCAGTGCCCTAAGAGAGGGGACAGGGGGACCGGGCGAGCAGTACTTC. Its translation is CSALREGTGGPGEQYF.